The 23 T cell receptor beta chains in this list originate from one sample, sequenced in a study of neurological immune-mediated disorders. TCRdb analysed the 5' RACE reads with MiXCR anew, one entry per CDR3 protein. The sample lists about 20,000 distinct CDR3 sequences; around 9.3% were seen once. Input material: PBMCs. Receptors originate from a woman aged 55-70 years with HTLV-1-associated myelopathy (HAM/TSP).

The chain joins TRBV5-1 to TRBJ1-2; a possible D gene is TRBD1 (5 bases). This CDR3 comprises 18 residues. Germline V CDR1 and CDR2: SGHRS, YFSETQ. The V and J ends lost 0 bases and 2 bases respectively, with 20 bases between them. The CDR3 bases are TGCGCCAGCAGCTTGGGATCAGGAGGAACCGGGGGAAACTATGGCTACACCTTC. Protein sequence: CASSLGSGGTGGNYGYTF. Full variable domain (remainder filled in from reference TRBV5-1 and TRBJ1-2): KAGVTQTPRYLIKTRGQQVTLSCSPISGHRSVSWYQQTPGQGLQFLFEYFSETQRNKGNFPGRFSGRQFSNSRSEMNVSTLELGDSALYLCASSLGSGGTGGNYGYTFGSGTRLTVV.

This clonotype was observed many times. The V gene is TRBV5-1, the J gene TRBJ1-1; no definite D call. V was trimmed by 0 bases and J by 2 bases, leaving 8 bases between them. The CDR3 totals 14 residues. CDR1 and CDR2 from the germline V gene are SGHRS and YFSETQ. As DNA, the CDR3 is TGCGCCAGCAGCTTGGGGCCGGCTAACACTGAAGCTTTCTTT. Translating gives CASSLGPANTEAFF. The complete variable domain, with remaining parts taken from reference TRBV5-1 and TRBJ1-1, reads KAGVTQTPRYLIKTRGQQVTLSCSPISGHRSVSWYQQTPGQGLQFLFEYFSETQRNKGNFPGRFSGRQFSNSRSEMNVSTLELGDSALYLCASSLGPANTEAFFGQGTRLTVV.

This clonotype came up many times. This chain joins TRBV20-1 and TRBJ1-2, with a tentative D call TRBD1 (5 bases). CDR3 length equals 13 residues. V was clipped by 6 bases and J by 7 bases, with 18 bases between them. The germline V gene encodes CDR1 DFQATT and CDR2 SNEGSKA (reference sequence). For the CDR3, the DNA is TGCAGTGCAAGGGACGGCAATATCGGTGGCTACACCTTC. The encoded protein is CSARDGNIGGYTF.

V gene TRBV20-1 combines with J gene TRBJ2-2; possibly TRBD2 for D (5 bases). The CDR3 loop spans 13 amino acids. Trimming took off 7 bases at V and 5 bases at J, with 14 bases between the two ends. Germline V gives CDR1 DFQATT, CDR2 SNEGSKA (reference sequence). CDR3 DNA sequence: TGCAGTGTCACGCGGGCAGGAACCGGGGAGCTGTTTTTT. Translating it yields CSVTRAGTGELFF.

This clonotype has a count of ten or more. The CDR3 here is CASSGLSGYGYTF. CDR3 nucleotide sequence: TGTGCCAGCAGCGGGTTATCGGGCTATGGCTACACCTTC. This chain links TRBV6-5 with TRBJ1-2, with D unclear. The CDR3 runs 13 residues. V dropped 6 bases and J dropped 4 bases, with 12 bases sitting between them. Germline V gene lookup returns CDR1 MNHEY and CDR2 SVGAGI.

This clonotype was observed at least ten times. This chain joins TRBV5-1 and TRBJ2-6, with a weak D call TRBD1 (6 bases). Germline V lookup: CDR1 SGHRS, CDR2 YFSETQ. The CDR3 runs 17 residues. V lost 1 base and J lost 1, with 12 bases in between. The CDR3 is CASSLSGDSSGANVLTF. CDR3 DNA: TGCGCCAGCAGCTTGTCAGGGGATTCATCTGGGGCCAACGTCCTGACTTTC.

This clonotype was counted ten times or more. This rearrangement joins TRBV10-3 to TRBJ2-1, with D unclear. V was shortened by 0 bases and J by 5 bases, with 8 bases between the two germline ends. This CDR3 is built from 14 residues. Germline CDR1 reads ENHRY; CDR2 reads SYGVKD. CDR3 residues: CAISESAGHNEQFF. DNA for the CDR3: TGTGCCATCAGTGAGTCGGCAGGTCACAATGAGCAGTTCTTC.

This clonotype was detected ten times or more. The chain recombines TRBV14 with TRBJ1-2; D not certain. Trimming left V 1 base short and J 1 base short, with 4 bases between. There are 13 residues in the CDR3. Per the germline V gene, CDR1 is SGHDN and CDR2 is FVKESK. The CDR3 DNA follows: TGTGCCAGCAGCCAAGTATTTAACTATGGCTACACCTTC. It yields the protein CASSQVFNYGYTF. Drawing the rest from reference TRBV14 and TRBJ1-2, the complete variable domain is EAGVTQFPSHSVIEKGQTVTLRCDPISGHDNLYWYRRVMGKEIKFLLHFVKESKQDESGMPNNRFLAERTGGTYSTLKVQPAELEDSGVYFCASSQVFNYGYTFGSGTRLTVV.

This clonotype was recorded many times. The chain carries TRBV9 and TRBJ2-3; 8 bases are shared with TRBD2. J gave up 4 bases and V 2 bases, and 9 bases lay outside the gene matches. The germline V gene has CDR1 SGDLS and CDR2 YYNGEE. There are 16 residues in the CDR3. CDR3 bases: TGTGCCAGCAGCGTCCACCCCGGGGGGGGATCAGATACGCAGTATTTT. Residues: CASSVHPGGGSDTQYF.

This clonotype is medium-sized in the sample. The rearrangement links TRBV20-1 to TRBJ1-2; no firm D call. Germline values: CDR1 DFQATT, CDR2 SNEGSKA (reference sequence). The CDR3 runs to 13 residues. Between the trimmed V and J ends, which lost 6 bases and 7 bases, there was a span of 18 bases. The CDR3 sequence is CSAPGGWGSGYTF. In nucleotides, the CDR3 is TGCAGTGCCCCAGGCGGCTGGGGTAGTGGCTACACCTTC.

This clonotype has a handful of counts. V is TRBV7-8 and J is TRBJ2-2, with 13 positions matching TRBD2. Germline trimming cut 4 bases from V and 0 bases from J; bases unmatched to any gene: 5. The CDR3 is 18 residues long. The germline V gene has CDR1 SGHVS and CDR2 FQNEAQ. The CDR3 coding sequence is TGTGCCAGCAGCTACAGACTAGCGGGGGGCTCGAACACCGGGGAGCTGTTTTTT. This encodes CASSYRLAGGSNTGELFF.

This clonotype has a count of ten or more. The rearrangement uses TRBV6-6 and TRBJ2-5, with TRBD1 matching 7 bases. This CDR3 region has 14 residues. The V and J ends lost 2 bases and 3 bases, in that order; junction bases with no gene match: 3. Germline lookup yields CDR1 MNHNY and CDR2 SVGAGI (reference sequence). The CDR3: CASSYPGQKETQYF. CDR3 in DNA: TGTGCCAGCAGTTACCCGGGACAGAAAGAGACCCAGTACTTC.

There are many counts of this clonotype. This chain uses TRBV14 with TRBJ1-3; D is uncertain. V was clipped by 1 base and J by 7 bases, with 11 bases between them. The CDR3 consists of 14 residues. The germline V gene has CDR1 SGHDN and CDR2 FVKESK. This CDR3 reads CASSQGTGLNTIYF. The CDR3 region has the DNA TGTGCCAGCAGCCAAGGAACGGGGTTGAACACCATATATTTT.

This clonotype was counted many times. This chain joins TRBV27 and TRBJ1-1; weak D call: TRBD1 (5 bases). The germline gives CDR1 MNHEY, CDR2 SMNVEV (reference sequence). The CDR3 is 15 amino acids. V lost 2 bases and J lost 4, with 14 bases in between. The chain's CDR3 is CASSLMARGPTEAFF. The CDR3 bases are TGTGCCAGCAGTTTAATGGCCCGGGGACCCACTGAAGCTTTCTTT.

The V and J genes are TRBV6-2 or TRBV6-3 and TRBJ2-7; either TRBD1 or TRBD2 may supply D (5 bases each). V was pared by 8 bases and J by 5 bases, with 16 bases between. This CDR3 region has 13 residues. Germline values: CDR1 MNHEY, CDR2 SVGEGT. The CDR3 DNA reads as TGTGCCAGCCGTAGTGGAAGGGACGACGAGCAGTACTTC. It codes for CASRSGRDDEQYF.

In this sample, this clonotype turned up many times. This chain links TRBV5-6 with TRBJ2-3; TRBD2 matches at 11 bases. Germline trimming cut 4 bases from V and 6 bases from J; bases unmatched to any gene: 4. Germline V gives CDR1 SGHDT, CDR2 YYEEEE. This CDR3 has 14 residues. CDR3 sequence: CASSRLAGSDTQYF. CDR3 DNA sequence: TGTGCCAGCAGCCGACTAGCGGGGTCCGATACGCAGTATTTT. Full variable domain (missing parts from reference TRBV5-6 and TRBJ2-3): DAGVTQSPTHLIKTRGQQVTLRCSPKSGHDTVSWYQQALGQGPQFIFQYYEEEERQRGNFPDRFSGHQFPNYSSELNVNALLLGDSALYLCASSRLAGSDTQYFGPGTRLTVL.

The V gene is TRBV20-1, the J gene TRBJ2-5, with D unclear. Trimming pared 3 bases from V and 6 bases from J, leaving 8 bases between. Germline-derived CDR1 and CDR2 are DFQATT and SNEGSKA (reference sequence). The CDR3 sequence is 11 residues long. CDR3 region: CSASPGKTQYF. In nucleotides, the CDR3 is TGCAGTGCTAGTCCTGGGAAGACCCAGTACTTC.

This clonotype was counted at least ten times. The chain recombines TRBV20-1 with TRBJ2-1; possible D gene TRBD2, 6 bases. Germline-derived CDR1 and CDR2 are DFQATT and SNEGSKA (reference sequence). V lost 0 bases to trimming and J lost 0 bases, with 15 bases between them. CDR3 length: 17 amino acids. This CDR3 is CSARDPRGTSSYNEQFF. For the CDR3, the DNA is TGCAGTGCTAGAGATCCCCGGGGGACGAGCTCCTACAATGAGCAGTTCTTC.

This clonotype was observed many times. The chain combines TRBV5-1 with TRBJ2-3, with 8 bases fitting TRBD1. Trimming took 2 bases from V and 7 from J; bases not matched to a gene: 9. Germline loops: CDR1 SGHRS, CDR2 YFSETQ. This CDR3 contains 15 residues. CDR3 sequence (DNA): TGCGCCAGCAGCTTCGGACAGGGAACACGTAATACGCAGTATTTT. It codes for CASSFGQGTRNTQYF.

Ten or more counts support this clonotype. The J gene is TRBJ2-1, the V gene TRBV5-1; the match to TRBD2 covers 8 bases. V shed 1 base, J shed 1 base, and the junction held 4 bases outside the gene matches. Germline loops: CDR1 SGHRS, CDR2 YFSETQ. The CDR3 loop spans 16 amino acids. The CDR3 is CASSLTGGGSYNEQFF. The CDR3 DNA follows: TGCGCCAGCAGCTTGACCGGCGGGGGGTCCTACAATGAGCAGTTCTTC.

This clonotype occurred many times. CDR3: CASGGRRNSPLHF. Here the CDR3 DNA reads TGTGCCAGCGGGGGTCGTCGGAATTCACCCCTCCACTTT. The chain has TRBV6-1 and TRBJ1-6; possibly TRBD1 for D (5 bases). The CDR3 has 13 residues. V was shortened by 8 bases and J by 7 bases, with 12 bases between the two germline ends. From germline, CDR1 is MNHNS and CDR2 SASEGT.

This clonotype was found many times. V gene TRBV20-1 combines with J gene TRBJ2-1; TRBD1 is a possible D gene (5 bases). Trimming pared 0 bases from V and 2 bases from J, leaving 11 bases between. CDR1 DFQATT and CDR2 SNEGSKA come from the germline V gene (reference sequence). This CDR3 is 15 amino acids long. Here the CDR3 reads CSARDLRAAYNEQFF. The CDR3 DNA follows: TGCAGTGCTAGAGATCTCAGGGCGGCCTACAATGAGCAGTTCTTC.

This clonotype is deemed medium-sized. The chain links TRBV29-1 to TRBJ1-1; D is unresolved. Germline V gives CDR1 SQVTM, CDR2 ANQGSEA. The CDR3 consists of 16 residues. Trimming took 5 bases from V and 5 from J, leaving 24 bases between them. This chain's CDR3 is CSVRFGESGVGTEAFF. The DNA for the CDR3 is TGCAGCGTTAGATTCGGGGAAAGCGGGGTAGGAACTGAAGCTTTCTTT. Full variable domain (outside the CDR3, taken from reference TRBV29-1 and TRBJ1-1): SAVISQKPSRDICQRGTSLTIQCQVDSQVTMMFWYRQQPGQSLTLIATANQGSEATYESGFVIDKFPISRPNLTFSTLTVSNMSPEDSSIYLCSVRFGESGVGTEAFFGQGTRLTVV.